A single sample gave rise to the 25 T cell receptor beta chains below, sequenced in a study of T cells expressing NK-cell markers. One entry per CDR3 protein, without DNA, is what TCRdb gives after re-calling the 5' RACE reads. The repertoire table contains 500,000 to 700,000 distinct CDR3 sequences. Material: blood T cells: a sorted CD56 or NKG2C T cell subset, CD4+ or CD8+ T cells, or bulk PBMC T cells (not recorded which). Source of these receptors: a young man in good health.

CDR3: CSADGDSYYEQYF. V usage is TRBV20-1 and J usage is TRBJ2-7; checking the TCRdb D call of TRBD1 is not possible without DNA. This CDR3 has 13 amino acids. Germline V CDR1 and CDR2: DFQATT, SNEGSKA (reference sequence).

This sequence joins TRBV7-2 and TRBJ2-7; TCRdb's D call of TRBD1 is untestable without DNA. This CDR3 is 14 amino acids long. CDR1 and CDR2 from the germline V gene are SGHTA and FQGNSA. Here the CDR3 reads CASSSNRVSYEQYF.

The chain employs TRBV24-1 and TRBJ2-1; the D call of TRBD2 rests on TCRdb alone, since no DNA is present to check it. Germline lookup yields CDR1 KGHDR and CDR2 SFDVKD. The CDR3 covers 16 residues. The CDR3: CATSDPSPFSYNEQFF.

The J gene is TRBJ2-3, the V gene TRBV10-2; lacking DNA, the TRBD2 call made by TCRdb goes unchecked. Looked up from germline, CDR1 is WSHSY and CDR2 is SAAADI. The CDR3 length is 17 residues. CDR3 residues: CASSPGLAGGLADTQYF.

The chain uses TRBV24-1 and TRBJ2-3; TCRdb calls TRBD1, which cannot be checked without DNA. The CDR3 contains 16 residues. Germline loops: CDR1 KGHDR, CDR2 SFDVKD. The chain's CDR3 is CATSDRRAGTTDTQYF.

This chain links TRBV7-9 with TRBJ1-2. This CDR3 comprises 13 residues. The germline CDR1 and CDR2 sequences are SEHNR and FQNEAQ (reference sequence). The CDR3 spells CASSLGTYDGYTF. The entire variable domain, with the rest obtained from reference TRBV7-9 and TRBJ1-2, is as follows: DTGVSQNPRHKITKRGQNVTFRCDPISEHNRLYWYRQTLGQGPEFLTYFQNEAQLEKSRLLSDRFSAERPKGSFSTLEIQRTEQGDSAMYLCASSLGTYDGYTFGSGTRLTVV.

This rearrangement joins TRBV5-1 to TRBJ2-2; TCRdb calls TRBD2, which cannot be checked without DNA. Per the germline V gene, CDR1 is SGHRS and CDR2 is YFSETQ. CDR3 length: 15 residues. This CDR3 is CASRQDYRTYGELFF.

The J gene is TRBJ2-1, the V gene TRBV15; TCRdb reports TRBD1, a call that lacks DNA to check it against. Germline CDR1 reads LNHNV; CDR2 reads YYDKDF (reference sequence). CDR3 length: 12 amino acids. The chain's CDR3 is CATTDSGDRQFF.

This chain uses TRBV10-3 with TRBJ1-1; lacking DNA, the TRBD1 call made by TCRdb goes unchecked. The CDR3 is made up of 15 amino acids. Germline lookup yields CDR1 ENHRY and CDR2 SYGVKD. The CDR3 protein is CAIRPTGTGNTEAFF.

Here the CDR3 reads CASSLVAKSGISSYNEQFF. The chain couples TRBV5-1 to TRBJ2-1. The CDR3 consists of 19 residues. CDR1 is SGHRS and CDR2 is YFSETQ in the germline V gene.

The rearrangement uses TRBV20-1 and TRBJ2-1; as DNA is missing, the TRBD2 call by TCRdb cannot be tested. The CDR3 covers 15 residues. Germline V gives CDR1 DFQATT, CDR2 SNEGSKA (reference sequence). The CDR3 here is CSATALGLADNEQFF.

The chain combines TRBV20-1 with TRBJ2-1; TCRdb indicates TRBD2, and absent DNA this call remains unverified. This CDR3 region has 13 residues. Germline CDR1 and CDR2: DFQATT and SNEGSKA (reference sequence). The CDR3 sequence is CSASTTSDNEQFF.

The J gene is TRBJ2-3, the V gene TRBV18; TCRdb picks TRBD2, but there is no DNA to check that call. Germline CDR1 is KGHSH and CDR2 is LQKENI. The CDR3 spans 20 residues. The chain's CDR3 is CASSPRRTSGALDRTDTQYF.

V is TRBV12-3 or TRBV12-4 and J is TRBJ2-2; the D gene TCRdb calls, TRBD2, cannot be checked with no DNA. The CDR3 totals 14 residues. The CDR3 here is CASRAGGLAGELFF.

The V and J genes are TRBV5-1 and TRBJ2-1; TCRdb's D call, TRBD2, is unchecked because there is no DNA. Germline CDR1 is SGHRS and CDR2 is YFSETQ. The CDR3 contains 16 residues. The CDR3 here is CASRPTSGSSYNEQFF. The full variable domain, with the rest looked up from reference TRBV5-1 and TRBJ2-1, is KAGVTQTPRYLIKTRGQQVTLSCSPISGHRSVSWYQQTPGQGLQFLFEYFSETQRNKGNFPGRFSGRQFSNSRSEMNVSTLELGDSALYLCASRPTSGSSYNEQFFGPGTRLTVL.

The rearrangement joins TRBV10-3 to TRBJ2-4; TCRdb's D call, TRBD2, is unchecked because there is no DNA. CDR1 is ENHRY, CDR2 SYGVKD, per germline. The CDR3 spans 16 residues. The CDR3 reads CAISGGLAGGENIQYF.

The chain recombines TRBV27 with TRBJ2-1; TCRdb picks TRBD2, but there is no DNA to check that call. This CDR3 region has 16 residues. The V gene's germline CDR1 is MNHEY and CDR2 SMNVEV (reference sequence). Here the CDR3 reads CASSGTSGRRYNEQFF.

The CDR3 here is CASSPVGASYEQYF. This sequence joins TRBV7-9 and TRBJ2-7; the D call of TRBD1 rests on TCRdb alone, since no DNA is present to check it. Germline V gene data show CDR1 as SEHNR and CDR2 as FQNEAQ (reference sequence). CDR3 length: 14 amino acids.

The chain has TRBV7-2 and TRBJ2-3; TCRdb names TRBD2, which stays unverified in the absence of DNA. From germline, CDR1 is SGHTA and CDR2 FQGNSA. The CDR3 totals 15 residues. The CDR3 region is CASSGQAGGTDTQYF.

The V and J genes are TRBV6-2 or TRBV6-3 and TRBJ1-1; TCRdb's D gene call, TRBD1, goes unchecked for lack of DNA. In germline, CDR1 is MNHEY, CDR2 SVGEGT. The CDR3 totals 16 residues. CDR3 sequence reads: CASSYPSEGADTEAFF.

CDR3 amino acids: CASRAGLADIYEQYF. The chain employs TRBV2 and TRBJ2-7; the D call of TRBD2 rests on TCRdb alone, since no DNA is present to check it. Germline assignment: CDR1 SNHLY and CDR2 FYNNEI. CDR3 length: 15 residues.

The chain carries TRBV27 and TRBJ1-2; the D call of TRBD1 rests on TCRdb alone, since no DNA is present to check it. The CDR3 is 17 amino acids. Germline V gene data show CDR1 as MNHEY and CDR2 as SMNVEV (reference sequence). The CDR3 sequence: CASSPLGPGQSSYGYTF.

The chain links TRBV12-5 to TRBJ2-7; absent DNA, TCRdb's TRBD1 call cannot be checked. The CDR3 totals 13 residues. Looked up from germline, CDR1 is LGHNT and CDR2 is FRNRAP. The CDR3 loop is CASGLDRVGEQYF. The full variable domain, in which reference TRBV12-5 and TRBJ2-7 provide the parts outside the CDR3, is DARVTQTPRHKVTEMGQEVTMRCQPILGHNTVFWYRQTMMQGLELLAYFRNRAPLDDSGMPKDRFSAEMPDATLATLKIQPSEPRDSAVYFCASGLDRVGEQYFGPGTRLTVT.

The V and J genes are TRBV6-1 and TRBJ2-7; TCRdb calls TRBD2, which cannot be checked without DNA. Germline V lookup: CDR1 MNHNS, CDR2 SASEGT. This CDR3 spans 14 amino acids. CDR3 amino acids: CATWTSGGSYEQYF.

This chain joins TRBV29-1 and TRBJ2-3; TCRdb's assignment of TRBD2 cannot be checked, as there is no DNA. From germline, CDR1 is SQVTM and CDR2 ANQGSEA. The CDR3 is made up of 14 amino acids. The CDR3 region is CSAAVLAAADTQYF.